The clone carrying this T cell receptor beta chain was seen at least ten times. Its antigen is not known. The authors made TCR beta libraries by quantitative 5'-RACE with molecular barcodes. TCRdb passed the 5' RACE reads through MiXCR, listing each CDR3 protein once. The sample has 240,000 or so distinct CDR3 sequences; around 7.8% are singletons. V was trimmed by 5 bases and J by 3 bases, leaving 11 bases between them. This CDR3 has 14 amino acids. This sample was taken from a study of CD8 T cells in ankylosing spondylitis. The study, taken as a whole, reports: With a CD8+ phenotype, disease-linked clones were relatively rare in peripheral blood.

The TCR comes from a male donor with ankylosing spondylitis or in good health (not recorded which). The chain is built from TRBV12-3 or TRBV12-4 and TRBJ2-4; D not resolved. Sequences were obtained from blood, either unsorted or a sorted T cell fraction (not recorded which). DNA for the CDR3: TGTGCCAGCAGTGGAATGAAAGGCAAAAACATTCAGTACTTC. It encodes CASSGMKGKNIQYF.